These 7 T cell receptor beta chains were sequenced from one sample in a study of blood T cell repertoires in COVID-19. Assay: immunoSEQ multiplex PCR; the TCRdb copy retains only in-frame clones and omits some. The data show some 31,000 clones, with 90% seen just once and under 2% held by the top ten. Sequences were obtained from peripheral blood. The source of these receptors is a man aged 55 to 70 with active COVID-19.

The V call is TRBV24-1, the J call TRBJ2-1; 7 positions agree with TRBD1. Germline CDR1 is KGHDR and CDR2 is SFDVKD. J was trimmed by 9 bases and V by 0 bases; bases with no gene match: 10. This CDR3 spans 16 amino acids. CDR3 amino acids: CATSDLPGQGDGEQFF. CDR3 bases: TGTGCCACCAGTGATTTGCCAGGGCAGGGGGATGGTGAGCAGTTCTTC.

V is TRBV9 and J is TRBJ1-1; tentatively, D is TRBD1 (6 bases). Trimming shortened V by 4 bases and J by 3 bases, and 19 bases separated the two germline ends. The CDR3 runs 16 residues. The germline CDR1 and CDR2 sequences are SGDLS and YYNGEE. The CDR3 spells CASSPQGGDRDTEAFF. As DNA, the CDR3 is TGTGCCAGCAGCCCCCAAGGGGGGGACCGGGACACTGAAGCTTTCTTT.

The genes are TRBV27 and TRBJ2-5, with TRBD2 identical over 7 bases. The CDR3 loop spans 14 amino acids. The V and J ends lost 6 bases and 12 bases, in that order; junction bases with no gene match: 16. From germline, CDR1 is MNHEY and CDR2 SMNVEV (reference sequence). The CDR3 region is CASRLSRGVGFEYF. The CDR3 region has the DNA TGTGCCAGCAGACTCTCCCGGGGGGTGGGTTTTGAGTACTTC.

The chain recombines TRBV3-1 (or the pseudogene TRBV3-2) with TRBJ2-2; D might be TRBD1 (5 bases). Looked up from germline, CDR1 is LGHDT and CDR2 is YNNKEL (reference sequence). The CDR3 is 14 residues long. V shed 1 base and J shed 5 bases, with 8 bases lying between them. The CDR3 region is CASSQVRGTGELFF. DNA of the CDR3: TGTGCCAGCAGCCAAGTAAGGGGAACCGGGGAGCTGTTTTTT.

The V and J genes are TRBV24-1 and TRBJ1-1; the D gene is possibly TRBD1 (5 bases). The CDR3 consists of 15 residues. Trimming removed 7 bases from V and 0 bases from J, with 14 bases in between. Germline V gene lookup returns CDR1 KGHDR and CDR2 SFDVKD. The CDR3 DNA reads TGTGCCACCAGGGGGGGGGAGGCCATGAACACTGAAGCTTTCTTT. Residues: CATRGGEAMNTEAFF.

The rearrangement uses TRBV5-6 and TRBJ1-4; D remains ambiguous. The CDR3 length is 13 residues. From germline, CDR1 is SGHDT and CDR2 YYEEEE. CDR3 sequence reads: CPRLRVSNEKLFF. CDR3 coding DNA: TGTCCCCGTCTGAGGGTTTCTAATGAAAAACTGTTTTTT.

The chain couples TRBV14 to TRBJ2-5; 7 positions match TRBD2. Germline CDR1 reads SGHDN; CDR2 reads FVKESK. The CDR3 has 17 amino acids. J lost 4 bases, V lost 2 bases, and 13 bases had no gene match. The CDR3 region is CASSQNSFLWGGETQYF. DNA of the CDR3: TGTGCCAGCAGCCAAAACTCCTTCCTTTGGGGGGGAGAGACCCAGTACTTC.